These T cell receptor beta chains were read from a single sample in a study of blood T cell repertoires in COVID-19. Profiling relied on immunoSEQ multiplex PCR, and the TCRdb table lists in-frame clones only, not all of them. The table lists a few hundred thousand clones, roughly 90% of them singletons. Sequencing used PBMCs or T cells enriched from blood (not recorded which). The receptors derive from a woman under 30 who had recovered from COVID-19. CDR3s include the opening cysteine and the closing phenylalanine or tryptophan. Fields, in order: J gene, clone size, CDR3 length, V gene, CDR3 protein. Some rows mark clone size as missing; the rest say once, few, many or name a class of expanded clone.

j_call: TRBJ2-7
clone_size: .
cdr3_length: 14
v_call: TRBV11-1
cdr3_aa: CASSLGLAFYEQYF

j_call: TRBJ1-2
clone_size: .
cdr3_length: 13
v_call: TRBV7-9
cdr3_aa: CASSLLQGLSYTF

j_call: TRBJ2-7
clone_size: .
cdr3_length: 15
v_call: TRBV6-2/TRBV6-3
cdr3_aa: CASSYYAGEEYEQYF

j_call: TRBJ1-2
clone_size: .
cdr3_length: 15
v_call: TRBV29-1
cdr3_aa: CSVEKEVRGPDGYTF

j_call: TRBJ2-1
clone_size: .
cdr3_length: 18
v_call: TRBV7-2
cdr3_aa: CASSSDFRDRGPYNEQFF

j_call: TRBJ1-2
clone_size: .
cdr3_length: 14
v_call: TRBV5-1
cdr3_aa: CASSTTQGDYGYTF

j_call: TRBJ1-5
clone_size: .
cdr3_length: 15
v_call: TRBV6-5
cdr3_aa: CASSYSGDSGKPQHF

j_call: TRBJ2-5
clone_size: few
cdr3_length: 12
v_call: TRBV18
cdr3_aa: CASSPDRQTQYF

j_call: TRBJ1-2
clone_size: .
cdr3_length: 13
v_call: TRBV25-1
cdr3_aa: CASSEGGLYGYTF

j_call: TRBJ1-1
clone_size: .
cdr3_length: 13
v_call: TRBV7-3
cdr3_aa: CASSRGMNTEAFF

j_call: TRBJ1-3
clone_size: few
cdr3_length: 13
v_call: TRBV9
cdr3_aa: CASSGSLGNTIYF